This paragraph reports one T cell receptor beta chain. Its antigen is not yet known. No base quality information exists; no much larger clone differs at one position. At one collaborating source in Seattle, patients were enrolled during active infection and were followed longitudinally through the course of disease. Collaborating institutions collected whole blood in K2EDTA tubes following their own protocols. For TCRbeta analysis, collaborators shipped samples in one of three forms: frozen whole blood, isolated PBMCs, or DNA extracted from either of those sample types. This specimen comes from a study of blood T cell repertoires in COVID-19 (dated by TCRdb to 2020 to 2021). Turning to the overall study: Samples covering the acute and convalescent phases of COVID-19 were provided by collaborators in the United States, Italy and Spain. Deeply sampled blood TCRbeta repertoires from subjects exposed to, actively infected with, or recovered from COVID-19 were included in the dataset. HLA class I and class II types, where available, came from metadata supplied by the sample provider rather than from assay-based typing. The material from the prospective study consisted of cDNA or gDNA derived from T cells, B-cell-depleted T cells, or PBMCs. The sample metadata nearly always contained a de-identified subject ID, COVID-19 status, age in years and sex. A freely available public database, intended as a resource for researchers studying the immune response to SARS-CoV-2, is where the repertoires were released. The samples were drawn from two sources: the first 160 participants of the ongoing ImmuneRACE study, and fewer than 1,500 subjects contributed by 6 global collaborators. The study at large found these results: The quantity of clinical and demographic metadata differed by source and by participant and was supplied without curation.

Between the V and J ends, shortened by 4 bases and 0 bases respectively, the junction contains 13 bases. The CDR3 starts with the cysteine, ends with the phenylalanine, and has 16 residues. Only CDR3 DNA is held: 48 bases, read in frame from base 1. The germline V gene specifies LGHNA as CDR1 and YNFKEQ as CDR2. TCRbeta CDR3 regions were amplified from genomic DNA by means of the immunoSEQ Assay, a bias-controlled multiplex PCR. Per the original workflow: Within the assay, amplification of reference gene primers was used to estimate how many nucleated cells each sample contained. To quantify the absolute abundance of each unique TCRbeta CDR3 rearrangement, sequence reads were collapsed and filtered. For each sample, productive Simpson clonality was calculated by taking the square root of Simpson's diversity index across productive rearrangements. As stored in TCRdb, this immuneACCESS dataset retains in-frame rearrangements with V and J assigned. A fraction of the clones does not appear; measured against another copy, unresolved V genes explain less than half of the discrepancy, and the remainder lacks a known reason. That table is the source of V, J and clone size, and D and trimming were worked out from the DNA. The sample data list about 52,000 clones, and 82% of these were observed just once. Roughly 11% of the sample belongs to the ten largest clones.

Sequenced: peripheral blood. The chain uses TRBV4-2 and TRBJ1-3; confidence is insufficient to name the D gene. This TCR was sampled from a man older than 75 with COVID-19, enrolled during active disease. The CDR3 here reads CASSPQAAASGNTIYF. The nucleotides read TGTGCCAGCAGCCCCCAAGCGGCAGCCTCTGGAAACACCATATATTTT.